The TCR beta chain under discussion was sequenced for a study of OX40 agonist ivuxolimab in advanced cancers. About the study: An agonistic anti-OX40 (CD134) antibody, ivuxolimab, was used to treat the patients.

Study outcomes and limitations: On average, CD8+ T cells showed a greater number of expanded clones than CD4+.

Germline CDR1 is MNHEY and CDR2 is SMNVEV (reference sequence). V was clipped by 5 bases and J by 0 bases; unmatched bases: 7. The CDR3 consists of 16 residues. Samples of blood were obtained at baseline, on cycle 4 day 1, and on cycle 7 day 1. The method was immunoSEQ multiplex PCR; TCRdb's version includes in-frame clones alone and lacks a portion of them. The repertoire has tens of thousands of clones, approximately 84% of them found once; the top ten carry roughly 2.3%. This clone is a singleton in its sample. The target antigen is unknown. This receptor was taken from an adult with an advanced solid tumor such as melanoma, head and neck, liver or kidney cancer. The chain employs TRBV27 and TRBJ1-5; 7 bases line up with TRBD1. The material was CD4+ or CD8+ T cells sorted from blood, obtained in a trial of the OX40 agonist ivuxolimab. The CDR3 sequence is CASSKTGPLSNQPQHF. Here the CDR3 DNA reads TGTGCCAGCAGTAAGACAGGGCCCCTTAGCAATCAGCCCCAGCATTTT.